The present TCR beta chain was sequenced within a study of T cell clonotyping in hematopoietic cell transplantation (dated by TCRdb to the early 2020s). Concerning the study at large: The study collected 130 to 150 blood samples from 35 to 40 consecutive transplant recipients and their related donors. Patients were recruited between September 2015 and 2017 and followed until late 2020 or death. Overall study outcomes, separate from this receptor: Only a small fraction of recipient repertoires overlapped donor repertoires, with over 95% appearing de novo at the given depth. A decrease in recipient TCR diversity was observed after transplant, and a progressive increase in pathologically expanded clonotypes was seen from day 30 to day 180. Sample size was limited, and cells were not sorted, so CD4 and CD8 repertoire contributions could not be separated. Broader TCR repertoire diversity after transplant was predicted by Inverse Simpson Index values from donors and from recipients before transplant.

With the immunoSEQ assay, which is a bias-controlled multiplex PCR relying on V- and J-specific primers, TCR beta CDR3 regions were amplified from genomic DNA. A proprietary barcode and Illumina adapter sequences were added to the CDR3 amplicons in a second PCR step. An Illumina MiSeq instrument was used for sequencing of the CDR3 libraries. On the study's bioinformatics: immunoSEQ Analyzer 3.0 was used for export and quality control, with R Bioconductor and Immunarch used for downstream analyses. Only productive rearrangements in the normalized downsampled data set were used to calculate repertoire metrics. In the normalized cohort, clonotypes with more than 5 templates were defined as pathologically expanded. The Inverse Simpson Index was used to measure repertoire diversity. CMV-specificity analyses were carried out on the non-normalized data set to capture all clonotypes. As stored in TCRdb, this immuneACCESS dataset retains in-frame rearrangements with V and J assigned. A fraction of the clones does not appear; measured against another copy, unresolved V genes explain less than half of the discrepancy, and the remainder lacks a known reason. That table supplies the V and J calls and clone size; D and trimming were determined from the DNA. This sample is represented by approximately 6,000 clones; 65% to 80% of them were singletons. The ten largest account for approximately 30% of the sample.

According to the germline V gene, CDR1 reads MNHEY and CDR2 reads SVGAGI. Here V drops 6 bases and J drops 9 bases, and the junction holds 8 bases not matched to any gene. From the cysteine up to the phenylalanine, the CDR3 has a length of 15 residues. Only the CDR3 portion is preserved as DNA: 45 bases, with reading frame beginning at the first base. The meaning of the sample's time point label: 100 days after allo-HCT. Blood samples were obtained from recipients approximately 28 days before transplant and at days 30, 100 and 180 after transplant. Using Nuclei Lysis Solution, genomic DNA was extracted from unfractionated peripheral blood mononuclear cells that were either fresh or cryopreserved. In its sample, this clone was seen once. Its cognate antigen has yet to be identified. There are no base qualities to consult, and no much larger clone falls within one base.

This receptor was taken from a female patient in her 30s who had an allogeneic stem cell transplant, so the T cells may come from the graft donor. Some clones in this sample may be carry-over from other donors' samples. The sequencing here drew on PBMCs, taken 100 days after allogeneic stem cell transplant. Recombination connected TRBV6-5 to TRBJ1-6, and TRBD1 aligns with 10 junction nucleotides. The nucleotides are TGTGCCAGCAGGCCTCGGACAGGGGGGGGTTCACCCCTCCACTTT. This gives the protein CASRPRTGGGSPLHF.